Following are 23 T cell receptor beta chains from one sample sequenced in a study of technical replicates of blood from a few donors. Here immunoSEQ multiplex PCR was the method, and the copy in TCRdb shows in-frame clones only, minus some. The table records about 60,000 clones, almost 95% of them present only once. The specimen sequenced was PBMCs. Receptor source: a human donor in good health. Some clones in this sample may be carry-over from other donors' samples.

DNA for the CDR3: TGTGCCAGCAGTGAAGTGAGGGGGAATCAGCCCCAGCATTTT. Translating gives CASSEVRGNQPQHF. V and J are TRBV6-1 and TRBJ1-5, with D possibly being TRBD1 (6 bases). The CDR3 is 14 residues long. Trimming stripped 1 base from V and 4 bases from J, with 8 bases between. Per germline, CDR1 MNHNS and CDR2 SASEGT.

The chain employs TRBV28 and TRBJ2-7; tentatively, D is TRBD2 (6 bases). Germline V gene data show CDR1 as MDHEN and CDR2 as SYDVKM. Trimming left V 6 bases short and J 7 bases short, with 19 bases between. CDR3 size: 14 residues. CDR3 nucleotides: TGTGCCAGCAGCGGGGAGGCTCGGGCTCGTGAGCAGTACTTC. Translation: CASSGEARAREQYF.

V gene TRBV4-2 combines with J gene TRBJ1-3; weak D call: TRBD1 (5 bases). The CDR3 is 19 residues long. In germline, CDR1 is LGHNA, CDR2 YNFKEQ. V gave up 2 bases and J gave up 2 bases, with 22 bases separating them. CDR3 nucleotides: TGTGCCAGCAGCCAACCAAATCCCATGGGGGAGGCTCCTGGAAACACCATATATTTT. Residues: CASSQPNPMGEAPGNTIYF.

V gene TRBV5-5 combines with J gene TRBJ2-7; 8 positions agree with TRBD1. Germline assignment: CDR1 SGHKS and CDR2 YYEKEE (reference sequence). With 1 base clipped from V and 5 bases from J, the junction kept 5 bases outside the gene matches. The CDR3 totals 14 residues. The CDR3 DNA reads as TGTGCCAGCAGCTTGCTCGGACAGGGCCACGAGCAGTACTTC. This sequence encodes CASSLLGQGHEQYF.

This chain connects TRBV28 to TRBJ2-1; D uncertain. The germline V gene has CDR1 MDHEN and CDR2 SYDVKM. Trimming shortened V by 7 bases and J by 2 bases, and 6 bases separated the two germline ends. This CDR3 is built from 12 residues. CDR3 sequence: CASTAAYNEQFF. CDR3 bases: TGTGCCAGCACCGCGGCCTACAATGAGCAGTTCTTC.

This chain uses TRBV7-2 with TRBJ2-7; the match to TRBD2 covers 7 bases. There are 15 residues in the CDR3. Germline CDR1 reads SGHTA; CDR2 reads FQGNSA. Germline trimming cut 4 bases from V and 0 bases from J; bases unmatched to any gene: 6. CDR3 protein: CASSSGGDYSYEQYF. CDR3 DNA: TGTGCCAGCAGCTCCGGAGGGGACTACTCCTACGAGCAGTACTTC.

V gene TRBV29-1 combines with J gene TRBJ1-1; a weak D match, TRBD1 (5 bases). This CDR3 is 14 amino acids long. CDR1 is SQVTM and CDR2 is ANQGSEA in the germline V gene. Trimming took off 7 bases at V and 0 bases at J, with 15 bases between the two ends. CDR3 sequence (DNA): TGCAGCGCCCGGGGGGGAGGGGTGAACACTGAAGCTTTCTTT. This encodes CSARGGGVNTEAFF.

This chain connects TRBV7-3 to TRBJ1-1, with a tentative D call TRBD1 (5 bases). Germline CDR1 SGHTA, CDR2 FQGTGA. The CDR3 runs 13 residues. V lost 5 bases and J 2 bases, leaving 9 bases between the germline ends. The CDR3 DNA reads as TGTGCCAGCAGCCTAGGGGCCAACACTGAAGCTTTCTTT. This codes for CASSLGANTEAFF.

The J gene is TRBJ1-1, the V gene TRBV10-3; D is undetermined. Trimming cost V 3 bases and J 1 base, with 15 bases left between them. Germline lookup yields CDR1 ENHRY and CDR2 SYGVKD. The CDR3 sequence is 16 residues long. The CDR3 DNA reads TGTGCCATCAGTGAAAGCGGTCGGAACAGGAACACTGAAGCTTTCTTT. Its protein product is CAISESGRNRNTEAFF.

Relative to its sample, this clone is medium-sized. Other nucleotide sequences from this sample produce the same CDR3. Here the CDR3 DNA reads TGCGCCAGCAGCTTGGCGGGGGGGTACACTGAAGCTTTCTTT. This encodes CASSLAGGYTEAFF. This chain links TRBV5-1 with TRBJ1-1; maybe TRBD1 (5 bases). Germline V CDR1 and CDR2: SGHRS, YFSETQ. Deletions cut 0 bases from V and 3 bases from J, with 9 bases between. The CDR3 totals 14 residues.

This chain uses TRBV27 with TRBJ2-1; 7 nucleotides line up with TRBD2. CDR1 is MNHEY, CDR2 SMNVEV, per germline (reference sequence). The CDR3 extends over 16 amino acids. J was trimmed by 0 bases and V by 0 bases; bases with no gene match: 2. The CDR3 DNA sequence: TGTGCCAGCAGTTTATCGTCGGGAGGCTCCTACAATGAGCAGTTCTTC. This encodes CASSLSSGGSYNEQFF.

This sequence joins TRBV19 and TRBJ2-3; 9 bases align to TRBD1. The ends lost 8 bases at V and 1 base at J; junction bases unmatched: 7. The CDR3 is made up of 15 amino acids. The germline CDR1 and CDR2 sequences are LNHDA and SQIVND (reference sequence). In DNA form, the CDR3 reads TGTGCCAGTTCCAGCCGGGACAGGGGCACAGATACGCAGTATTTT. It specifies CASSSRDRGTDTQYF.

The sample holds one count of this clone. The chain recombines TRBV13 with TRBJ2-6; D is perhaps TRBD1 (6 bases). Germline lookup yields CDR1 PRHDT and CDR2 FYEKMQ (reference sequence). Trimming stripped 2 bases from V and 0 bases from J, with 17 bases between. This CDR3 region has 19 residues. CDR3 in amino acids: CASSLSGYGGFSGANVLTF. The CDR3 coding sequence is TGTGCCAGCAGCTTATCTGGGTATGGGGGCTTCTCTGGGGCCAACGTCCTGACTTTC.

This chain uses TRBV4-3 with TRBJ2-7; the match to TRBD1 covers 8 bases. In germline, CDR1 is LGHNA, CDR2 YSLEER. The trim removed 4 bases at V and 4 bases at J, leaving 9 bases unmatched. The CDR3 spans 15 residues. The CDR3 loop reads CASSLGGQGKYEQYF. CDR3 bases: TGCGCCAGCAGCCTTGGTGGACAGGGAAAATACGAGCAGTACTTC.

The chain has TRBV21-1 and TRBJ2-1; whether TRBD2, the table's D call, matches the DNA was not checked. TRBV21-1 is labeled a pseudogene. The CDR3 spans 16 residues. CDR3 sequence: CASSNVGGDSYNEQFF. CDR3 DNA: TGTGCCAGCAGCAACGTCGGTGGAGACTCCTACAATGAGCAGTTCTTC.

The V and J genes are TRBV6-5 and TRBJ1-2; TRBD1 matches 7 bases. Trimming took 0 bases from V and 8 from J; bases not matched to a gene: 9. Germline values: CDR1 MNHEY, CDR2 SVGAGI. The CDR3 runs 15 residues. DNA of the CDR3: TGTGCCAGCAGTTACTCGACGGCAGGGGGAAAGGGCTACACCTTC. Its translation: CASSYSTAGGKGYTF.

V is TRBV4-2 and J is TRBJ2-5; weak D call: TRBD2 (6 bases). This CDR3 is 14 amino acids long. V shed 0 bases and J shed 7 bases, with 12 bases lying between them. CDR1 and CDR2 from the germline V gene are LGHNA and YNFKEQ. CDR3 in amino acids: CASSQEAGLGTQYF. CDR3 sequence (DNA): TGTGCCAGCAGCCAAGAGGCGGGGCTGGGGACCCAGTACTTC.

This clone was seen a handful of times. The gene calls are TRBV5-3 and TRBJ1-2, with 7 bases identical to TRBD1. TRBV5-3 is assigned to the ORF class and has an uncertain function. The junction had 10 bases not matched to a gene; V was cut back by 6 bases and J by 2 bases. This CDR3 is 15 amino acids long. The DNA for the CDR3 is TGTGCCAGAATACAGGGGCGGAAAGCGAACTATGGCTACACCTTC. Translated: CARIQGRKANYGYTF.

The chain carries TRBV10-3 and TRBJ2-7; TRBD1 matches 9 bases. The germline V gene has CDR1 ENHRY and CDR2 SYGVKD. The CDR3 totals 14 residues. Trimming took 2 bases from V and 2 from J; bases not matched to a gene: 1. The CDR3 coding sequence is TGTGCCATCAGTGAGAGGACAGGGGCCTACGAGCAGTACTTC. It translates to CAISERTGAYEQYF.

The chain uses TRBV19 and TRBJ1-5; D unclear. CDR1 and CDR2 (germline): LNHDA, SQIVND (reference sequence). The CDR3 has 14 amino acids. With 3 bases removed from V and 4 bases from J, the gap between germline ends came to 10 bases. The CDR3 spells CASSIGGRNQPQHF. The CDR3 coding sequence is TGTGCCAGTAGTATCGGAGGGAGGAATCAGCCCCAGCATTTT.

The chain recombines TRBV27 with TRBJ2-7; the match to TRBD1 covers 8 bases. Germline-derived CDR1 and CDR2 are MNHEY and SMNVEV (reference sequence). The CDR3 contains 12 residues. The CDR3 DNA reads TGTGTCACCCGGGACAGGCCCTACGAGCAGTACTTC. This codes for CVTRDRPYEQYF.

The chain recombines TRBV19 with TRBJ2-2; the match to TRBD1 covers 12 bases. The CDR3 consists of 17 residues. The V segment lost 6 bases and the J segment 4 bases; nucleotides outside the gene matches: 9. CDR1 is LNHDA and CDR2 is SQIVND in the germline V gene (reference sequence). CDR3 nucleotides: TGTGCCAGTAGACCCTCCGGGACAGGGGGCAGCACCGGGGAGCTGTTTTTT. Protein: CASRPSGTGGSTGELFF.

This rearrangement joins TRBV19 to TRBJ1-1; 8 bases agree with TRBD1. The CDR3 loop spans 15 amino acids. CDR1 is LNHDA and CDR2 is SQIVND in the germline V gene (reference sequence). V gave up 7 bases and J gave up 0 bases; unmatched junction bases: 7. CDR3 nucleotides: TGTGCCAGTACGGACAGGGTAACACTGAACACTGAAGCTTTCTTT. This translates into CASTDRVTLNTEAFF.